This TCR beta chain was sequenced during a study of technical replicates of blood from a handful of donors. This CDR3 is built from 15 residues. V shed 5 bases and J 3 bases; nucleotides not matched to a gene: 6. Germline assignment: CDR1 MNHEY and CDR2 SMNVEV (reference sequence). Generated by immunoSEQ multiplex PCR, the TCRdb table keeps only in-frame clones and is missing some. The table has around 80,000 clones, 93% seen once. Sequencing input: T cells isolated from PBMCs. This chain connects TRBV27 to TRBJ1-2, with 10 bases fitting TRBD1. This receptor was obtained from a human donor in good health. CDR3 DNA: TGTGCCAGCAGTGTAAGGACAGGGGGGGACTATGGCTACACCTTC. Translated, it gives CASSVRTGGDYGYTF.